Below are 5 T cell receptor beta chains sequenced from a single sample in a study of siplizumab effects on memory and regulatory T cells. Some clones are missing from TCRdb's copy, which holds only in-frame ones; the method was immunoSEQ multiplex PCR. Of about 94,000 clones listed, 85% to 95% were seen once; the top ten hold 0.3%. Material for sequencing was non-Treg CD4+ T cells sorted from blood. The receptor source for this set is a human donor in good health.

Here the CDR3 DNA reads TGTGCCAGCAGCACCCAAGCACTAGCGGGGGGGACAGATACGCAGTATTTT. This gives the protein CASSTQALAGGTDTQYF. The chain joins TRBV11-2 to TRBJ2-3; 13 bases agree with TRBD2. This CDR3 contains 17 residues. V lost 5 bases and J lost 3; bases outside the gene matches: 8. Germline loops: CDR1 SGHAT, CDR2 FQNNGV.

The V and J genes are TRBV11-2 and TRBJ1-5; D is unclear. Germline V gene data show CDR1 as SGHAT and CDR2 as FQNNGV. V lost 4 bases and J lost 0, with 10 bases in between. The CDR3 totals 15 residues. The CDR3: CASSSRPNSNQPQHF. CDR3 sequence (DNA): TGTGCCAGCAGCTCCAGGCCAAATAGCAATCAGCCCCAGCATTTT.

The V and J genes are TRBV2 and TRBJ2-5; 8 bases match TRBD1. This CDR3 has 14 residues. Trimming cost V 6 bases and J 5 bases; bases outside gene matches: 8. CDR1 is SNHLY and CDR2 is FYNNEI in the germline V gene. CDR3 coding DNA: TGTGCCAGCAGCCTCGACAGGGGTAGGGAGACCCAGTACTTC. This gives the protein CASSLDRGRETQYF. Full variable domain (outside the CDR3, taken from reference TRBV2 and TRBJ2-5): EPEVTQTPSHQVTQMGQEVILRCVPISNHLYFYWYRQILGQKVEFLVSFYNNEISEKSEIFDDQFSVERPDGSNFTLKIRSTKLEDSAMYFCASSLDRGRETQYFGPGTRLLVL.

Here the CDR3 reads CASSSRDRKTNQPQHF. As DNA, the CDR3 is TGTGCCAGCTCATCTCGGGACAGGAAGACCAATCAGCCCCAGCATTTT. The chain recombines TRBV18 with TRBJ1-5; 8 bases fit TRBD1. Germline CDR1 and CDR2: KGHSH and LQKENI. The CDR3 is made up of 16 amino acids. V gave up 5 bases and J gave up 3 bases; unmatched junction bases: 9.

The chain uses TRBV5-4 and TRBJ2-3; tentatively, D is TRBD1 or TRBD2 (5 bases each). CDR1 is SGHNT and CDR2 is YYREEE in the germline V gene (reference sequence). V gave up 1 base and J gave up 5 bases, with 8 bases separating them. This CDR3 region has 13 residues. The CDR3 spells CASSLRGGDTQYF. The CDR3 DNA sequence: TGTGCCAGCAGCTTGCGGGGCGGAGATACGCAGTATTTT.